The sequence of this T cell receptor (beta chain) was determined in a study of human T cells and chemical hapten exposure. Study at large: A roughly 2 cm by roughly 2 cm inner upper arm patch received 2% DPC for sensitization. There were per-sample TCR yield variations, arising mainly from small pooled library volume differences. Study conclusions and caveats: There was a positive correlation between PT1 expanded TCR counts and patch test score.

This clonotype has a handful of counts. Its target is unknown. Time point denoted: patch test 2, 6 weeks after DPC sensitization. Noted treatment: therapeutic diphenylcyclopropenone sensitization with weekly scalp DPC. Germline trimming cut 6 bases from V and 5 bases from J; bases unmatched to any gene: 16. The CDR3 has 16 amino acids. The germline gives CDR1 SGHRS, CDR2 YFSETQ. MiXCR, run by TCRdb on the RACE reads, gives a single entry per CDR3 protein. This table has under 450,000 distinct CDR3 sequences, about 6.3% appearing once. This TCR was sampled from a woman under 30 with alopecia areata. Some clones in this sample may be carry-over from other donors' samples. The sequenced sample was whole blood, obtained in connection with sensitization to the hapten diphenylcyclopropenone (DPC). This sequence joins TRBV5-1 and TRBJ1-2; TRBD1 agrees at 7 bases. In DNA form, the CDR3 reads TGCGCCAGCATACTTGATCCGGGACAGCCTTTTTATGGCTACACCTTC. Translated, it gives CASILDPGQPFYGYTF.